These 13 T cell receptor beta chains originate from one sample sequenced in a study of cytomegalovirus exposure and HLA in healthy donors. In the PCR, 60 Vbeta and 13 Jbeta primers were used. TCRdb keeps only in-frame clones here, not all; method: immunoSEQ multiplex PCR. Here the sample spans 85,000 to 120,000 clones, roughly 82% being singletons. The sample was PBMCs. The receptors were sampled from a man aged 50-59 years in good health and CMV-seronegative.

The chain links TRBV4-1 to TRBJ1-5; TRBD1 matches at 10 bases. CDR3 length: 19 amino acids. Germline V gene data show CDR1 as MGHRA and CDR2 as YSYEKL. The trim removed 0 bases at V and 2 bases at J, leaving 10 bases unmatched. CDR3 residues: CASSQEAALGTGGNQPQHF. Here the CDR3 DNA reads TGCGCCAGCAGCCAAGAGGCAGCTTTAGGGACAGGGGGCAATCAGCCCCAGCATTTT.

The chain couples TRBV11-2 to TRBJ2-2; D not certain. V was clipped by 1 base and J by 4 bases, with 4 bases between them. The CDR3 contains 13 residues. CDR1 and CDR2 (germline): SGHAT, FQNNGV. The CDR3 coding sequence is TGTGCCAGCAGCTTAGCGAGCACCGGGGAGCTGTTTTTT. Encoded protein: CASSLASTGELFF.

DNA of the CDR3: TGTGCCAGCAGTTCCCGGCGACCGGGAGAGGAGTACGTC. It yields the protein CASSSRRPGEEYV. This chain uses TRBV6-5 with TRBJ2-7; D may be TRBD2 (6 bases). The CDR3 totals 13 residues. Trimming removed 4 bases from V and 11 bases from J, with 18 bases in between. The germline gives CDR1 MNHEY, CDR2 SVGAGI.

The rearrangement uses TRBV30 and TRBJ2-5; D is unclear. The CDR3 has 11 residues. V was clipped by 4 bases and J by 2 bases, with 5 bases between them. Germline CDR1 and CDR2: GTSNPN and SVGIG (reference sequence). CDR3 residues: CAWILQETQYF. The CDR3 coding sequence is TGTGCCTGGATTTTACAAGAGACCCAGTACTTC.

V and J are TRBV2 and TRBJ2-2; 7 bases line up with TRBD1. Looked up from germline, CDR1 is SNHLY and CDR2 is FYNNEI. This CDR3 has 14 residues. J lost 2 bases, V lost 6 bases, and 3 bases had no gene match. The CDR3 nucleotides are TGTGCCAGCAGGAGACAGGGCAACACCGGGGAGCTGTTTTTT. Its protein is CASRRQGNTGELFF.

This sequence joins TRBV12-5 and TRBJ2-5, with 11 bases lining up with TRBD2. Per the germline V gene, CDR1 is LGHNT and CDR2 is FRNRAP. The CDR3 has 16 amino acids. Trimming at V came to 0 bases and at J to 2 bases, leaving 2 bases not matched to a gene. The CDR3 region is CASGLVLAGGQETQYF. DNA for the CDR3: TGTGCTAGTGGTTTGGTCTTAGCGGGGGGGCAAGAGACCCAGTACTTC. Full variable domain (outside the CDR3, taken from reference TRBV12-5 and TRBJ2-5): DARVTQTPRHKVTEMGQEVTMRCQPILGHNTVFWYRQTMMQGLELLAYFRNRAPLDDSGMPKDRFSAEMPDATLATLKIQPSEPRDSAVYFCASGLVLAGGQETQYFGPGTRLLVL.

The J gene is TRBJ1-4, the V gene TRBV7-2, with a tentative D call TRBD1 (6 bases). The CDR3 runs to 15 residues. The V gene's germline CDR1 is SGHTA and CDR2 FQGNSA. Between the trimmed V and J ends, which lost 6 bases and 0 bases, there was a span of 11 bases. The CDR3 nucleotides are TGTGCCAGCAGGATCAACAGGGCAACTAATGAAAAACTGTTTTTT. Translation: CASRINRATNEKLFF.

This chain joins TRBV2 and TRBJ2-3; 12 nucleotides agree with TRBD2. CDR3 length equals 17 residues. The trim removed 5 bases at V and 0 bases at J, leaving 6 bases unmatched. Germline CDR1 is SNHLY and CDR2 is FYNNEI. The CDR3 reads CASSLLAGGSSTDTQYF. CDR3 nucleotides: TGTGCCAGCAGTTTACTAGCGGGGGGATCTAGCACAGATACGCAGTATTTT.

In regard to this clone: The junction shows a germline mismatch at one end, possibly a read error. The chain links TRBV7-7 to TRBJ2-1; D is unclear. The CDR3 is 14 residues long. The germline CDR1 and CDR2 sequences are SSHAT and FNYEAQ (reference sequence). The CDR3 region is CASSLGQNYNEQFF. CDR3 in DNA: TGTGCTAGCAGCTTAGGCCAGAACTACAATGAGCAGTTCTTC.

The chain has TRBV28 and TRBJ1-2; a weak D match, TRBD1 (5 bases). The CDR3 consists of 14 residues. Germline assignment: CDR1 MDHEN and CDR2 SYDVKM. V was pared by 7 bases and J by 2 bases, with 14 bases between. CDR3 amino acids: CASMGHGFNYGYTF. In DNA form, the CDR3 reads TGTGCCAGCATGGGGCACGGATTCAACTATGGCTACACCTTC.

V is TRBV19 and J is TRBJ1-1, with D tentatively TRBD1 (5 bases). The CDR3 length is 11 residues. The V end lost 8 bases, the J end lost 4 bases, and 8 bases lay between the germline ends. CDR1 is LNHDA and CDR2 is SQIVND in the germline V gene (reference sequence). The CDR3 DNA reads TGTGCCAGTGGCAGGGTCACTGAAGCTTTCTTT. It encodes CASGRVTEAFF.

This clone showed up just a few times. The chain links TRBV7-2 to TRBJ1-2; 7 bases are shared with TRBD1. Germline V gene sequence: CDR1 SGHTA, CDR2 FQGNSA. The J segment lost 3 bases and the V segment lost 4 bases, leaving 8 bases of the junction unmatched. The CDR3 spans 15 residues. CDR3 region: CASSSPGQTDYGYTF. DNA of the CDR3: TGTGCCAGCAGCTCGCCGGGACAGACTGACTATGGCTACACCTTC.

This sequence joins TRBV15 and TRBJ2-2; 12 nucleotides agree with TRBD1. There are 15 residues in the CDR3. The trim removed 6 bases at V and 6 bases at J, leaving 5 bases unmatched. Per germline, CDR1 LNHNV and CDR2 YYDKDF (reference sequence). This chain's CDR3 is CATRPGQGAAGELFF. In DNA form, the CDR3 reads TGTGCCACCAGACCGGGACAGGGGGCGGCCGGGGAGCTGTTTTTT.